A selection of T cell receptor beta chains follows, all from one sample in a study of T cells expressing NK-cell markers. TCRdb re-called the 5' RACE reads and catalogs CDR3 proteins one per entry, DNA excluded. This repertoire includes about 550,000 distinct CDR3 sequences. What was sequenced was blood T cells: a sorted CD56 or NKG2C T cell subset, CD4+ or CD8+ T cells, or bulk PBMC T cells (not recorded which). These receptors all come from a man between 18 and 35 years old in good health. CDR3s include the opening cysteine and the closing phenylalanine or tryptophan.

TRBV5-6,TRBJ2-5,CASSHPDRVETQYF
TRBV10-3,TRBJ2-5,CATNRGSGETQYF
TRBV5-1,TRBJ2-1,CASSLPQGFSYNEQFF
TRBV12-3/TRBV12-4,TRBJ2-1,CASSFQGTSGRAGNEQFF
TRBV5-6,TRBJ2-3,CASSPREGRDTQYF
TRBV2,TRBJ2-1,CASSERGEAYEQFF
TRBV7-9,TRBJ1-4,CASSPINKLEKLFF
TRBV5-1,TRBJ2-1,CASSQNIPGQGIYEQFF
TRBV29-1,TRBJ1-1,CSAAGTGSRTEAFF
TRBV20-1,TRBJ2-1,CSAVTSFSYNEQFF